Reported below is one T cell receptor (beta chain). Which antigen it targets is not known. No much larger clone exists at a distance of one base, and base qualities are not known. The data were obtained in a study of blood T cell repertoires in COVID-19 (dated by TCRdb to 2018 to 2020). In terms of the full investigation: Collaborator samples came from the United States, Italy and Spain and covered acute and convalescent phases of COVID-19. The material from the prospective study consisted of cDNA or gDNA derived from T cells, B-cell-depleted T cells, or PBMCs. Deeply sampled blood TCRbeta repertoires from subjects exposed to, actively infected with, or recovered from COVID-19 were included in the dataset. The repertoires were made available in a free public database intended to serve as a resource for research on the immune response to SARS-CoV-2. Samples came from the ongoing ImmuneRACE study (first 160 participants) plus 1,254 subjects from 6 global collaborators. Nearly every sample came with metadata listing a de-identified subject ID, COVID-19 status, age in years and sex. HLA class I and class II types, where available, came from metadata supplied by the sample provider rather than from assay-based typing. What the authors observed across the whole study: Clinical and demographic metadata were provided uncurated, with the amount varying by source and participant.

The immunoSEQ Assay, a bias-controlled multiplex PCR, was used to amplify TCRbeta CDR3 regions from genomic DNA. The original pipeline was this. Nucleated cell counts per sample were estimated from amplification of reference gene primers within the assay. To quantify the absolute abundance of each unique TCRbeta CDR3 rearrangement, sequence reads were collapsed and filtered. For each sample, productive Simpson clonality was calculated as the square root of Simpson's diversity index across productive rearrangements. TCRdb holds this immuneACCESS table with in-frame rearrangements only. Some clones are missing; in checked studies, unresolved V genes explain under half, and the rest has no known cause. That table supplies the V and J calls and clone size; D and trimming were determined from the DNA. A total of tens of thousands of clones appear in this sample, about 86% of them only once. The ten largest account for more than 4.5% of the sample.

The collaborating institutions used their own protocols to collect whole blood in K2EDTA tubes. For TCRbeta analysis, collaborators shipped samples in one of three forms: frozen whole blood, isolated PBMCs, or DNA extracted from either of those sample types. Here V drops 3 bases and J drops 4 bases, and the junction holds 0 bases not matched to any gene. CDR1 and CDR2, per the germline V gene (reference sequence), are LGHDT and YNNKEL. The CDR3, cysteine through phenylalanine, is 13 amino acids long. Kept here is only the CDR3 DNA, which spans 39 bases and is read in frame from base 1. Sequenced input: peripheral blood. The receptor chain draws on TRBV3-1 (or the pseudogene TRBV3-2) and TRBJ1-2; the central 9 bases match TRBD1. The receptor was isolated from a man in his 60s with acute or convalescent COVID-19. The CDR3 in this case is CASSQGQGYGYTF. At the DNA level, the sequence is TGTGCCAGCAGCCAGGGACAGGGCTATGGCTACACCTTC.